The sequence of this T cell receptor (beta chain) was determined in a study of cytomegalovirus exposure and HLA in healthy donors. In the PCR, 60 Vbeta and 13 Jbeta primers were used. Libraries were prepared by immunoSEQ multiplex PCR; TCRdb keeps only in-frame clonotypes and omits some of them. Of 150,000 or so clones in the sample, about 65% were seen once. As for this clone: Its antigen is not known.

Study-wide points: One variant, a missense change in DCLRE1C, was linked in a later analysis to TCR beta V- and J-gene trimming. For presence/absence analyses, sequencing depth was assumed to be roughly uniform across donors. Data from an earlier analysis indicated that most TCR beta V segments were productive either about 87% or about 30% of the time.

This CDR3 is built from 13 residues. Per germline, CDR1 LNHDA and CDR2 SQIVND (reference sequence). V lost 6 bases, J lost 4 bases, and 12 bases lay in between. The clonotype originates from a girl aged 5 to 17 in good health and CMV-seronegative. Input material: PBMCs. The chain combines TRBV19 with TRBJ1-2; D is possibly TRBD1 (5 bases). The CDR3 region is CASREGRLYGYTF. The CDR3 bases are TGTGCCAGTAGGGAGGGACGTCTCTATGGCTACACCTTC.